The rows below give T cell receptor beta chains drawn from one sample of a study of blood T cell repertoires in COVID-19. Profiled with immunoSEQ multiplex PCR; TCRdb holds only in-frame clones, not every one. The sample includes under 300,000 clones, about nine tenths of them seen just once. Source material: PBMCs or T cells enriched from blood (not recorded which). The receptors stem from a woman aged 25 to 39 with acute COVID-19. Each CDR3 is given with its conserved first and last residue.

v_gene: TRBV5-6; len: 13; j_gene: TRBJ2-5; CDR3aa: CASSFVGGGTQYF
v_gene: TRBV4-3; len: 14; j_gene: TRBJ1-1; CDR3aa: CASSQVEEAGEAFF
v_gene: TRBV3-1/TRBV3-2; len: 13; j_gene: TRBJ1-1; CDR3aa: CASSQGANTEAFF
v_gene: TRBV28; len: 16; j_gene: TRBJ2-7; CDR3aa: CASSQALAGADWEQYF
v_gene: TRBV3-1/TRBV3-2; len: 15; j_gene: TRBJ1-5; CDR3aa: CASSQDRASGQPQHF
v_gene: TRBV6-5; len: 13; j_gene: TRBJ1-2; CDR3aa: CASTTGTGEGYTF
v_gene: TRBV19; len: 16; j_gene: TRBJ1-5; CDR3aa: CASSLRDTAFNQPQHF
v_gene: TRBV19; len: 14; j_gene: TRBJ1-4; CDR3aa: CASSLTQEVEKLFF
v_gene: TRBV10-3; len: 17; j_gene: TRBJ1-1; CDR3aa: CAISESLSDGVNTEAFF
v_gene: TRBV4-2; len: 14; j_gene: TRBJ1-5; CDR3aa: CQRDSCYSNQPQHF
v_gene: TRBV10-3; len: 14; j_gene: TRBJ2-1; CDR3aa: CAISSGTSYNEQFF
v_gene: TRBV18; len: 14; j_gene: TRBJ1-2; CDR3aa: CASSPGQGFDGYTF
v_gene: TRBV5-5; len: 14; j_gene: TRBJ1-2; CDR3aa: CASSWGTKPSGYTF
v_gene: TRBV9; len: 14; j_gene: TRBJ2-1; CDR3aa: CASSVGQAYNEQFF
v_gene: TRBV5-1; len: 13; j_gene: TRBJ1-4; CDR3aa: CASSLTGDEKLFF
v_gene: TRBV6-1; len: 18; j_gene: TRBJ2-1; CDR3aa: CASSDPPGGSGTYNEQFF
v_gene: TRBV27; len: 13; j_gene: TRBJ1-5; CDR3aa: CASSYSGNQPQHF
v_gene: TRBV11-2; len: 12; j_gene: TRBJ1-1; CDR3aa: CASSGGGQQAFF
v_gene: TRBV4-3; len: 14; j_gene: TRBJ1-1; CDR3aa: CASSQDPSGTEAFF
v_gene: TRBV4-1; len: 16; j_gene: TRBJ2-4; CDR3aa: CASSPTRGPGKNIQYF
v_gene: TRBV27; len: 14; j_gene: TRBJ1-2; CDR3aa: CASSLAGAKGGYTF